The subject of this entry is one TCR beta chain. No antigen is known for it. Original methodology: Filtering of immunoSEQ junctional sequences could not match full-length read filtering. Some clones are missing from TCRdb's copy, which holds only in-frame ones; the method was immunoSEQ multiplex PCR. For V, J and clone size, that table is used; D and trimming come from the DNA. The table shows approximately 500,000 clones, with about three quarters occurring only once. The data are from a study of shared clonotypes between healthy human individuals. Study context: With ages of 18 to 49, the donors were a couple of women and a few men.

Study-wide points: Sample collection involved blood only; tissue repertoires are likely different.

Each of the donors was a healthy adult who was HIV-negative and had not had a recent acute infection or vaccination. In germline, CDR1 is MNHNY, CDR2 SVGAGI (reference sequence). CDR3 length: 15 residues. J gave up 5 bases and V 5 bases, and 5 bases lay outside the gene matches. The material sequenced was PBMCs. The origin of this receptor is a woman aged 40 to 50 in good health. Some clones in this sample may be carry-over from other donors' samples. The rearrangement uses TRBV6-6 and TRBJ2-7, with 14 bases fitting TRBD2. The CDR3 sequence: CASSIPGLAGDEQYF. DNA of the CDR3: TGTGCCAGCAGTATACCGGGACTAGCGGGAGACGAGCAGTACTTC.